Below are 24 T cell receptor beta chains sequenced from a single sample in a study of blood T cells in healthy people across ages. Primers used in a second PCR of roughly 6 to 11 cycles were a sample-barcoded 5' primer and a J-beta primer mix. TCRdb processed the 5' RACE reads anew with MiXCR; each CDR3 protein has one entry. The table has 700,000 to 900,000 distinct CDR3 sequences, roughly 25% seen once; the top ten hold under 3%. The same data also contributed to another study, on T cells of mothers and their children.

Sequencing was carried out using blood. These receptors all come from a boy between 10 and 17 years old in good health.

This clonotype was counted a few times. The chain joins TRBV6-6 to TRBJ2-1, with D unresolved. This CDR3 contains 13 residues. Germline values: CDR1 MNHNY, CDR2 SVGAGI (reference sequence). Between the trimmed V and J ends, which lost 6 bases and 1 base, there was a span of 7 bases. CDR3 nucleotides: TGTGCCAGCAGCGGTGGATCCTACAATGAGCAGTTCTTC. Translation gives CASSGGSYNEQFF.

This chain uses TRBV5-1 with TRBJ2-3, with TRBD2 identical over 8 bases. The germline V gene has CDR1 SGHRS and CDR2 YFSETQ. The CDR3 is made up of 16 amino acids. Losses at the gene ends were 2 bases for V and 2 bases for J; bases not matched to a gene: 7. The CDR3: CASSLTSGYLTDTQYF. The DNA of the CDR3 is TGCGCCAGCAGCTTAACTAGCGGATACCTCACAGATACGCAGTATTTT.

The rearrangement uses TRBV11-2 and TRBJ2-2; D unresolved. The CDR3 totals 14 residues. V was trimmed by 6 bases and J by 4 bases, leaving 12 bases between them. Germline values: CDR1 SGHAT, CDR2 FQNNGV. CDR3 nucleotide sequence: TGTGCCAGCAGTCCCGGATTATTCACCGGGGAGCTGTTTTTT. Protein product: CASSPGLFTGELFF.

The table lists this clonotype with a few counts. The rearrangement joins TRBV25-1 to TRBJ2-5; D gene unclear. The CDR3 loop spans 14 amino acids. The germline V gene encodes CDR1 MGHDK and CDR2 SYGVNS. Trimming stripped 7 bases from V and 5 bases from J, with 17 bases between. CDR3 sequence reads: CASMNARSAETQYF. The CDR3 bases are TGTGCCAGCATGAACGCTCGTTCCGCGGAGACCCAGTACTTC.

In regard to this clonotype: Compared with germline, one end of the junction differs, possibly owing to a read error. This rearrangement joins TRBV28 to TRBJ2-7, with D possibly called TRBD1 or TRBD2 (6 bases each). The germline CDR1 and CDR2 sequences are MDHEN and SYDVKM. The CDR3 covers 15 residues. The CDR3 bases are TGTGCCGGCAGTTTGGGGGGCGCCGGGAACTACGAGCAGTACTTC. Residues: CAGSLGGAGNYEQYF.

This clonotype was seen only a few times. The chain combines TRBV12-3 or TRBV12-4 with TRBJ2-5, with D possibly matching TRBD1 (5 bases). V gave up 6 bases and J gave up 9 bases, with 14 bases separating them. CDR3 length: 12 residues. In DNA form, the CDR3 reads TGTGCCAGCAGCCTCGGTTTAGGGGCCCAGTACTTC. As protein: CASSLGLGAQYF.

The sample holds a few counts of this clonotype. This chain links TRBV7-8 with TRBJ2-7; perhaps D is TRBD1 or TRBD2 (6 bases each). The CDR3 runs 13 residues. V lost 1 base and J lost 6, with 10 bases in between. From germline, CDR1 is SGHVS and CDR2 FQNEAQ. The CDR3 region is CASSLGGASEQYF. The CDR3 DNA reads TGTGCCAGCAGCTTAGGGGGGGCAAGCGAGCAGTACTTC.

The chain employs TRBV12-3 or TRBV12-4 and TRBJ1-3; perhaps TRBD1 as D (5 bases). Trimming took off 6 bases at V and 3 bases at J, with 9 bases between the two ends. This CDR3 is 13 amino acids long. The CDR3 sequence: CASSSQGGNTIYF. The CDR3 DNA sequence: TGTGCCAGCAGCTCCCAGGGTGGAAACACCATATATTTT.

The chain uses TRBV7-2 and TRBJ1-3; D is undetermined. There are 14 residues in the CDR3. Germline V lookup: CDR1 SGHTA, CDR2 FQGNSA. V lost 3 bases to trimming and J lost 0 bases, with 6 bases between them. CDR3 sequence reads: CASSFIVSGNTIYF. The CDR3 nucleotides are TGTGCCAGCAGCTTCATCGTCTCTGGAAACACCATATATTTT.

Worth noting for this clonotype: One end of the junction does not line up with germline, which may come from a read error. CDR3 nucleotides: TGTGCCAGCAGTTTTGGTGGAAACACCATATGTTTT. Amino acids: CASSFGGNTICF. The chain recombines TRBV12-3 or TRBV12-4 with TRBJ1-3; D remains ambiguous. The CDR3 is 12 residues long.

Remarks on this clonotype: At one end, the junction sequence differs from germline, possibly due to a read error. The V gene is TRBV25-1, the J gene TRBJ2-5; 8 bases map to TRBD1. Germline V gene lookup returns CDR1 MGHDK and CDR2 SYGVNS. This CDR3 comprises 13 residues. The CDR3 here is CVSSGQGSETQYF. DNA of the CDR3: TGTGTCAGCAGTGGACAGGGCTCGGAGACCCAGTACTTC.

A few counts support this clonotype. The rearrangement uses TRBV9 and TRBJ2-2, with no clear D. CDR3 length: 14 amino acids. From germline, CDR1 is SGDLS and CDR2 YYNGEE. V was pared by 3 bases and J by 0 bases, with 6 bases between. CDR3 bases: TGTGCCAGCAGCGAGTGGTCGAACACCGGGGAGCTGTTTTTT. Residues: CASSEWSNTGELFF.

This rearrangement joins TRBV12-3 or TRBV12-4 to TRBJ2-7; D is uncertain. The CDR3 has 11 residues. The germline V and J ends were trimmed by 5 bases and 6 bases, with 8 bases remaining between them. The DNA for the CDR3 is TGTGCCAGCAGTGCCTTCCTCGAGCAGTACTTC. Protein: CASSAFLEQYF.

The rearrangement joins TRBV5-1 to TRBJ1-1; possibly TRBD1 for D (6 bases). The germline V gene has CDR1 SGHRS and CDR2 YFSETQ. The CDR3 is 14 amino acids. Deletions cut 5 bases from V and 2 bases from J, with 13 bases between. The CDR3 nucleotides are TGCGCCAGCAGAACGGACAGCTTCAACACTGAAGCTTTCTTT. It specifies CASRTDSFNTEAFF.

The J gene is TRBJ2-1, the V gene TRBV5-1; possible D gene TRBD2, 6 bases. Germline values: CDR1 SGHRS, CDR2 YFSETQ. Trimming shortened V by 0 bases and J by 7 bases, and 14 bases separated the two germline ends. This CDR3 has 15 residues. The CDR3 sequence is CASSLGTPRGNEQFF. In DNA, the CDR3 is TGCGCCAGCAGCTTGGGCACTCCCCGGGGGAATGAGCAGTTCTTC.

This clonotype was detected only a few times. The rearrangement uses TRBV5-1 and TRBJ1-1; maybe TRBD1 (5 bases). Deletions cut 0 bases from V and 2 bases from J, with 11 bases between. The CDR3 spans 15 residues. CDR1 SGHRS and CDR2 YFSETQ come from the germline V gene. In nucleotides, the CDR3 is TGCGCCAGCAGCTTGGAACCGGGACCAAACACTGAAGCTTTCTTT. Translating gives CASSLEPGPNTEAFF.

CDR3 protein: CSARVRGGGDYNEQFF. The DNA for the CDR3 is TGCAGTGCTAGAGTCCGCGGGGGGGGAGACTACAATGAGCAGTTCTTC. V is TRBV20-1 and J is TRBJ2-1; 9 bases map to TRBD2. The CDR3 totals 16 residues. Germline-derived CDR1 and CDR2 are DFQATT and SNEGSKA (reference sequence). V shed 1 base and J 3 bases; nucleotides not matched to a gene: 7.

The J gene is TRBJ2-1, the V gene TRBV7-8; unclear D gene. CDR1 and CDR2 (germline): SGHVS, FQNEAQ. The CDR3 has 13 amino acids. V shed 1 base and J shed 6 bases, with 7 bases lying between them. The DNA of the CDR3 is TGTGCCAGCAGCTTAGAGAAGACCAATGAGCAGTTCTTC. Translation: CASSLEKTNEQFF.

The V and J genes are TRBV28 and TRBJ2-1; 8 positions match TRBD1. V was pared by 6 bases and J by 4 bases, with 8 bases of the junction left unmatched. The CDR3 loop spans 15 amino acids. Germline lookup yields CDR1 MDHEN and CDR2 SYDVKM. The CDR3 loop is CASSTQGAGYNEQFF. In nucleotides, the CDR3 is TGTGCCAGCAGCACTCAGGGGGCTGGGTACAATGAGCAGTTCTTC.

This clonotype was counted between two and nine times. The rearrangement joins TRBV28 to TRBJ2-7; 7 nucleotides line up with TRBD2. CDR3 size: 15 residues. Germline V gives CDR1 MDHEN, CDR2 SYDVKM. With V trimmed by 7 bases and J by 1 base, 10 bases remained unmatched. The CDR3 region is CASTLGGTGSYEQYF. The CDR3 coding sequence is TGTGCCAGCACCTTGGGGGGGACTGGTTCCTACGAGCAGTACTTC.

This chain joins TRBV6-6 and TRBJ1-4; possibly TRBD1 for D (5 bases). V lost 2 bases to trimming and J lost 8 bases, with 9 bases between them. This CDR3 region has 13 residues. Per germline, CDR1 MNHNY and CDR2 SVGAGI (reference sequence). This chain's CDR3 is CASSYIQGEKLFF. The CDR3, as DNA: TGTGCCAGCAGTTACATTCAGGGCGAAAAACTGTTTTTT.

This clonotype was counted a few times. CDR3 residues: CSVWGGADTGELFF. The CDR3 DNA reads TGCAGCGTTTGGGGGGGGGCAGACACCGGGGAGCTGTTTTTT. The chain combines TRBV29-1 with TRBJ2-2, with a tentative D call TRBD2 (7 bases). The CDR3 has 14 amino acids. V was shortened by 5 bases and J by 3 bases, with 13 bases between the two germline ends. Germline values: CDR1 SQVTM, CDR2 ANQGSEA.

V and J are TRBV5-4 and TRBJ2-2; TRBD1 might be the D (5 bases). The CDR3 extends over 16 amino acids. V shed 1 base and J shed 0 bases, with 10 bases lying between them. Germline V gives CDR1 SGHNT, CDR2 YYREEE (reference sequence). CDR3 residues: CASSLCRAANTGELFF. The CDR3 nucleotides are TGTGCCAGCAGCTTGTGCAGGGCCGCGAACACCGGGGAGCTGTTTTTT.

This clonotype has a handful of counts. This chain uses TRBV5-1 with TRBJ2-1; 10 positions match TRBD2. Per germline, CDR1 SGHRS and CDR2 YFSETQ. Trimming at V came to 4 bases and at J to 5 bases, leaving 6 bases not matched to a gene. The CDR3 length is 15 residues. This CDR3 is CASSHSGGYDNEQFF. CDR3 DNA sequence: TGCGCCAGCAGCCATAGCGGGGGGTATGACAATGAGCAGTTCTTC.